Described below is a single T cell receptor (beta chain) sequence and its context. Its antigen is still unknown. No base qualities exist here, and no much larger clone lies one base off it. The V end loses 2 bases and the J end loses 10 bases, and a stretch of 14 bases separates them. From the cysteine through the phenylalanine, the CDR3 covers 13 amino acids. The CDR3 DNA has 39 bases and is translated from base 1. Per the germline V gene, MDHEN is the CDR1 and SYDVKM is the CDR2. This specimen belongs to a study of blood T cell repertoires in COVID-19 (dated by TCRdb to about 2020). Concerning the study at large: Collaborator samples came from the United States, Italy and Spain and covered acute and convalescent phases of COVID-19. The repertoires were made available in a free public database intended to serve as a resource for research on the immune response to SARS-CoV-2. Where available, HLA class I and class II types were obtained from metadata supplied by the sample provider rather than from assay-based typing. The material from the prospective study consisted of cDNA or gDNA derived from T cells, B-cell-depleted T cells, or PBMCs. The sample metadata nearly always contained a de-identified subject ID, COVID-19 status, age in years and sex. Subjects who had been exposed to COVID-19, were actively infected with it, or had recovered from it provided the deeply sampled blood TCRbeta repertoires that made up the dataset. Samples were obtained from the ongoing ImmuneRACE study (first 160 participants) and from roughly 1,300 subjects provided by 6 global collaborators. Study-wide conclusions, independent of this receptor: How much clinical and demographic metadata was included differed by source and by participant, and the metadata was provided uncurated.

Enrolling through a virtual design, the prospective study's participants ranged in age from roughly 18 to 90 years and lived across about two dozen United States geographic areas. In the prospective study, participants were assigned to cohorts based on the clinical history participants reported in a screening survey and a study questionnaire. Recovered participants in ImmuneRACE Cohort 3 were defined as having two consecutive negative NP/OP PCR tests, clearance from a healthcare professional, or resolution of symptoms. In the prospective study, mobile phlebotomists collected whole blood, serum and a nasopharyngeal or oropharyngeal swab from each participant. Over a roughly 2-month period, participants in the prospective study had the option of providing additional blood draws and questionnaires. Before DNA extraction, blood samples from the prospective study were shipped at room temperature or frozen.

The immunoSEQ Assay, a bias-controlled multiplex PCR, was used to amplify TCRbeta CDR3 regions from genomic DNA. Under the source paper's analysis protocol: The number of nucleated cells in each sample was estimated by amplification of reference gene primers within the assay. To quantify the absolute abundance of each unique TCRbeta CDR3 rearrangement, sequence reads were collapsed and filtered. For each sample, productive Simpson clonality was calculated by taking the square root of Simpson's diversity index across productive rearrangements. As stored in TCRdb, this immuneACCESS dataset retains in-frame rearrangements with V and J assigned. A fraction of the clones does not appear; measured against another copy, unresolved V genes explain less than half of the discrepancy, and the remainder lacks a known reason. V and J calls and clone size are as listed in that table; D and trimming were resolved from the DNA. The sample profile shows under 200,000 clones; under 90% of them were found once. About 8% of the sample comes from the top ten.

The sequencing input was PBMCs or T cells enriched from blood (not recorded which). This receptor was identified in a woman aged 45-65 years who had recovered from COVID-19. The rearranged segments are TRBV28 and TRBJ1-1; TRBD1 might be the D gene, on 6 matching bases. The DNA is TGTGCCAGCAGTTTAATAGCGACAGGCCGAGCTTTCTTT. It is translated as CASSLIATGRAFF.